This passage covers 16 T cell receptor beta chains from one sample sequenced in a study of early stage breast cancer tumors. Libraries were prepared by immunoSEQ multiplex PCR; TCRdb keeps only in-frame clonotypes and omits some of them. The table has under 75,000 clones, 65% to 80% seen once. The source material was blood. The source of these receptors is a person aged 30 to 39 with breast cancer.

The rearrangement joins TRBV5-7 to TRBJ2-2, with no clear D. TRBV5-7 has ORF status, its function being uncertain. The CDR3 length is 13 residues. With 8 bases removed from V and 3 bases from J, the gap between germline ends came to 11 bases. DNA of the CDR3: TGTGCCAGGACCCGGCCGTACACCGGGGAGCTGTTTTTT. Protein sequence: CARTRPYTGELFF.

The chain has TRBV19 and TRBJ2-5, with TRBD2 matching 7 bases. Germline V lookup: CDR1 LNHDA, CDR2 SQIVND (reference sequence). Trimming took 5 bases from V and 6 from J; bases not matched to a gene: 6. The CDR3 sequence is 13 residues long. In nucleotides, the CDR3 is TGTGCCAGTAGTCCCGGACTAGTAAAGACCCAGTACTTC. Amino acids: CASSPGLVKTQYF. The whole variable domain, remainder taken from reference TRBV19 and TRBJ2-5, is DGGITQSPKYLFRKEGQNVTLSCEQNLNHDAMYWYRQDPGQGLRLIYYSQIVNDFQKGDIAEGYSVSREKKESFPLTVTSAQKNPTAFYLCASSPGLVKTQYFGPGTRLLVL.

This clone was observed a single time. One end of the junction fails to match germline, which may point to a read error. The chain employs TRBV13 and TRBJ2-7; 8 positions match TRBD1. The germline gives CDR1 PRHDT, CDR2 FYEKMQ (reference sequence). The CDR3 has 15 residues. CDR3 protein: CASSPGQGQFYEQYF. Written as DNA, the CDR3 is TGCGCCAGCAGCCCCGGACAGGGCCAGTTTTACGAGCAGTACTTC. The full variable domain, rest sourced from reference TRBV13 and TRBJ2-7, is AAGVIQSPRHLIKEKRETATLKCYPIPRHDTVYWYQQGPGQDPQFLISFYEKMQSDKGSIPDRFSAQQFSDYHSELNMSSLELGDSALYFCASSPGQGQFYEQYFGPGTRLTVT.

The chain's CDR3 is CASSLSVRAYEQYF. The CDR3 DNA reads TGTGCCAGCAGTTTATCTGTCAGGGCCTACGAGCAGTACTTC. The rearrangement links TRBV27 to TRBJ2-7; D is possibly TRBD1 (5 bases). Germline values: CDR1 MNHEY, CDR2 SMNVEV (reference sequence). V lost 0 bases to trimming and J lost 2 bases, with 8 bases between them. The CDR3 contains 14 residues.

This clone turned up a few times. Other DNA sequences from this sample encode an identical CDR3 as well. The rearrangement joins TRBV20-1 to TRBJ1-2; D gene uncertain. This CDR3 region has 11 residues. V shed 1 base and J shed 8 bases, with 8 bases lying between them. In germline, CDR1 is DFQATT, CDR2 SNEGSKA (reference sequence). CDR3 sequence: CSARARVGYTF. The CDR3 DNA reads TGCAGTGCTAGAGCCCGGGTCGGCTACACCTTC.

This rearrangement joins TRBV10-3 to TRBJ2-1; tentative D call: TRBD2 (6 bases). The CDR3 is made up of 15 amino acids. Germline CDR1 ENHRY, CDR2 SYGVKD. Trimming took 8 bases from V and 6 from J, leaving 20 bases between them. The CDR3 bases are TGTGCCATCGCCCCCTTAGCGGAGCCCTCCAATGAGCAGTTCTTC. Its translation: CAIAPLAEPSNEQFF.

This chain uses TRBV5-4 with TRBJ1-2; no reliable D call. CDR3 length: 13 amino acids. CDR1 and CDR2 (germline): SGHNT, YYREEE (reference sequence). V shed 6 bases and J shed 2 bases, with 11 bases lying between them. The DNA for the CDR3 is TGTGCCAGCACCCCGAGAGGGAACTATGGCTACACCTTC. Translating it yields CASTPRGNYGYTF.

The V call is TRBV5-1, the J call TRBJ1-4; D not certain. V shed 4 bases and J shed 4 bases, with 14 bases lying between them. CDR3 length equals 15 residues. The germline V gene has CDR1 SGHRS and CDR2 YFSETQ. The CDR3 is CASSQTGSVNEKLFF. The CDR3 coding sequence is TGCGCCAGCAGCCAAACCGGATCTGTTAATGAAAAACTGTTTTTT.

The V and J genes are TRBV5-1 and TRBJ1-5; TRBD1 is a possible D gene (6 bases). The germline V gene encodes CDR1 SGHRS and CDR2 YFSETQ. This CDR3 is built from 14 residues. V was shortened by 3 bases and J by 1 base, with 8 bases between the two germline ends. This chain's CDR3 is CASSSGASNQPQHF. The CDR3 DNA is TGCGCCAGCAGCTCGGGGGCGAGCAATCAGCCCCAGCATTTT.

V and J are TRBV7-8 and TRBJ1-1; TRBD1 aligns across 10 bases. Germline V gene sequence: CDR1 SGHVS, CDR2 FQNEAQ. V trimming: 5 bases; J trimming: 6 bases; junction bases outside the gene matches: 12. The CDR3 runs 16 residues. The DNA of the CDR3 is TGTGCCAGCAGCCCCTGGGACAGGGGAAATGAAGCTGAAGCTTTCTTT. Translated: CASSPWDRGNEAEAFF.

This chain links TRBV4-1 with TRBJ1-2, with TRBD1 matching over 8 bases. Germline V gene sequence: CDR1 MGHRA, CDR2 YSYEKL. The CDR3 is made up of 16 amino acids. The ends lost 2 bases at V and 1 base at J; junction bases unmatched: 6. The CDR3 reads CASSQPDRGLNYGYTF. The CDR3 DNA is TGCGCCAGCAGCCAACCTGACAGGGGACTTAACTATGGCTACACCTTC.

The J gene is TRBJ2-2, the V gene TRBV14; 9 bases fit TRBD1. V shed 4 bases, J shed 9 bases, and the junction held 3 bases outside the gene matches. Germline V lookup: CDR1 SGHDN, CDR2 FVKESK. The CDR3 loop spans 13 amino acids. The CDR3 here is CASSRQGDRELFF. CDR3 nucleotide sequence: TGTGCCAGCAGCCGACAGGGGGACCGGGAGCTGTTTTTT.

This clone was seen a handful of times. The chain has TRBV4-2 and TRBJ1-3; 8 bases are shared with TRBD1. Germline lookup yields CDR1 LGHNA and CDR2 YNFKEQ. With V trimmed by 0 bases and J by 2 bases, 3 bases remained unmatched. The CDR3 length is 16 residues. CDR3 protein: CASSQDSTGAGNTIYF. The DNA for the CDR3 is TGTGCCAGCAGCCAAGACTCGACAGGGGCTGGAAACACCATATATTTT.

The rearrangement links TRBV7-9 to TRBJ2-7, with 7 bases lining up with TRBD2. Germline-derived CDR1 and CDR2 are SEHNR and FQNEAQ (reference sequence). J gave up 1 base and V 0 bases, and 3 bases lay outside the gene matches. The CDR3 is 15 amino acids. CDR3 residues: CASSLAASGSYEQYF. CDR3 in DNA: TGTGCCAGCAGCTTAGCTGCTAGCGGATCCTACGAGCAGTACTTC.

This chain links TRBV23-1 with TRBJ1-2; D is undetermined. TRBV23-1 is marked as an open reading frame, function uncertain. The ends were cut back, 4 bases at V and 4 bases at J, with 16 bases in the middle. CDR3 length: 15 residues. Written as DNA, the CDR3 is TGCGCCAGCAGTCTCGCTGGAAGTCTCTGCTATGGCTACACCTTC. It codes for CASSLAGSLCYGYTF.

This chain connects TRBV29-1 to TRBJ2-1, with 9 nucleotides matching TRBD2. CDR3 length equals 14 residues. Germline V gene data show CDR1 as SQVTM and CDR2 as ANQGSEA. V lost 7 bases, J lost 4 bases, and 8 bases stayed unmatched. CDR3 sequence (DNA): TGCAGCGGAGCGACTAGCGGAGCGTACAATGAGCAGTTCTTC. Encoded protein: CSGATSGAYNEQFF.